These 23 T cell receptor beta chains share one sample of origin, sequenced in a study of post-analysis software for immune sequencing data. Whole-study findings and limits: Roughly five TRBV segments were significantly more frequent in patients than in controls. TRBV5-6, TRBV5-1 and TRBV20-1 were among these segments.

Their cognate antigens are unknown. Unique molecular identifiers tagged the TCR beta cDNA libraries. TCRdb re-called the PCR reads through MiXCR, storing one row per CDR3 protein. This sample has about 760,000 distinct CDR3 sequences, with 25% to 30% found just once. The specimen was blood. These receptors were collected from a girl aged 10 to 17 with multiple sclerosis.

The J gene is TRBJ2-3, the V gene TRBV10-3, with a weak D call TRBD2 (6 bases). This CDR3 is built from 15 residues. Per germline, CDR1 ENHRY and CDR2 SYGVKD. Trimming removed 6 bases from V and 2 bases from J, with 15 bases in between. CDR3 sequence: CAIRLGGVNTDTQYF. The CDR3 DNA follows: TGTGCCATCAGGTTAGGCGGGGTCAACACAGATACGCAGTATTTT.

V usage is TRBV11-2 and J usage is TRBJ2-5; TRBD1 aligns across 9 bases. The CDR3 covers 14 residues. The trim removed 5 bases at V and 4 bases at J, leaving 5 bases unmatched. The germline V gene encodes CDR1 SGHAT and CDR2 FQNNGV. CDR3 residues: CASSGSTGGETQYF. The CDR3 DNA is TGTGCCAGCAGCGGATCGACAGGGGGAGAGACCCAGTACTTC.

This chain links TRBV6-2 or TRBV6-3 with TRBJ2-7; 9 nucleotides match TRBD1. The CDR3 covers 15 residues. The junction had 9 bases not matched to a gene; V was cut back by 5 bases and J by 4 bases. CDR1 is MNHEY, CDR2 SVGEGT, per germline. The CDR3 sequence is CASSGAGTGRYEQYF. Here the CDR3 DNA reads TGTGCCAGCAGTGGGGCCGGGACAGGGAGATACGAGCAGTACTTC.

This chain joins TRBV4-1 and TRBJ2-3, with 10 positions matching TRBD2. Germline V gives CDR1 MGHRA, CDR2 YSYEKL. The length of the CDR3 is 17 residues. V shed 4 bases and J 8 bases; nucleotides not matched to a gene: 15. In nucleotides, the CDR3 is TGCGCCAGCAGCCGAACGTGGACTAGCGGCGGGGACGGTACGCAGTATTTT. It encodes CASSRTWTSGGDGTQYF.

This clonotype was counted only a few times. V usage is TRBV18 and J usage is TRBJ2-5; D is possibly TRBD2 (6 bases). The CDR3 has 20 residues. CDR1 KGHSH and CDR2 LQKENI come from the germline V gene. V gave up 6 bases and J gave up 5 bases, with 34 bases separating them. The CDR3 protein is CASSPLIPPASAEGGETQYF. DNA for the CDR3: TGTGCCAGCTCTCCCCTCATACCACCTGCCTCGGCGGAGGGCGGGGAGACCCAGTACTTC. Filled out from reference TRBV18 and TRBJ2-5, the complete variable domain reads NAGVMQNPRHLVRRRGQEARLRCSPMKGHSHVYWYRQLPEEGLKFMVYLQKENIIDESGMPKERFSAEFPKEGPSILRIQQVVRGDSAAYFCASSPLIPPASAEGGETQYFGPGTRLLVL.

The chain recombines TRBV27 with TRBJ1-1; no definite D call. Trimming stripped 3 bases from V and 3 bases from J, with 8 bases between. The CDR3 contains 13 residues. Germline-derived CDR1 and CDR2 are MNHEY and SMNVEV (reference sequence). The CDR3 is CASSFRSHTEAFF. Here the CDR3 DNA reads TGTGCCAGCAGTTTCAGGAGTCACACTGAAGCTTTCTTT.

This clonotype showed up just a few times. CDR3 sequence reads: CASSFHTSYEQYF. The CDR3 DNA reads as TGTGCCAGCAGTTTCCACACCTCCTACGAGCAGTACTTC. The rearrangement uses TRBV12-3 or TRBV12-4 and TRBJ2-5, with D uncertain. The last part of the DNA fits TRBJ2-7 better; the J call may be wrong. This CDR3 comprises 13 residues.

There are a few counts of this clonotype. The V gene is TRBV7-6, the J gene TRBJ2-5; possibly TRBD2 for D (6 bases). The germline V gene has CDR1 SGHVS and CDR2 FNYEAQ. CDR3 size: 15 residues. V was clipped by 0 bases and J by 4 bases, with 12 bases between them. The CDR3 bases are TGTGCCAGCAGCTTAGCGGGACTTGGGGGAGAGACCCAGTACTTC. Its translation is CASSLAGLGGETQYF. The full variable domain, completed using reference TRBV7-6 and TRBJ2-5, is GAGVSQSPRYKVTKRGQDVALRCDPISGHVSLYWYRQALGQGPEFLTYFNYEAQQDKSGLPNDRFSAERPEGSISTLTIQRTEQRDSAMYRCASSLAGLGGETQYFGPGTRLLVL.

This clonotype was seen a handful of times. The CDR3 loop is CASRLLGTGVHEQYF. In nucleotides, the CDR3 is TGTGCCAGCCGCCTCCTCGGGACAGGGGTCCACGAGCAGTACTTC. V and J are TRBV28 and TRBJ2-7; the match to TRBD1 covers 10 bases. J lost 5 bases, V lost 8 bases, and 12 bases had no gene match. From germline, CDR1 is MDHEN and CDR2 SYDVKM. The CDR3 loop spans 15 amino acids.

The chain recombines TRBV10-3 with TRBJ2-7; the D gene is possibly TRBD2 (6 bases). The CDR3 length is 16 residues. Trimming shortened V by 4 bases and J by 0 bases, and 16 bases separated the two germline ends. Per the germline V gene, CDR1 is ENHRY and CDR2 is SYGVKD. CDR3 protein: CAISAGSGESSYEQYF. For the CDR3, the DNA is TGTGCCATCAGTGCCGGGAGCGGTGAGAGCTCCTACGAGCAGTACTTC.

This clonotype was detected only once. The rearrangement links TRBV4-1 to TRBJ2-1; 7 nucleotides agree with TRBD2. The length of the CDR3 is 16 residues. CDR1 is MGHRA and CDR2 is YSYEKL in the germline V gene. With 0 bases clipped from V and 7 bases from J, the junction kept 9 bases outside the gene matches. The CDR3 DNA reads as TGCGCCAGCAGCCAAGACCCAGCGGGATCTCGGAATGAGCAGTTCTTC. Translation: CASSQDPAGSRNEQFF.

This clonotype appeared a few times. Written as DNA, the CDR3 is TGCGCCAGCAGCTACCGGGCCGGGACCCAAGAGACCCAGTACTTC. As protein: CASSYRAGTQETQYF. The chain combines TRBV4-1 with TRBJ2-5, with D perhaps given as TRBD1 or TRBD2 (5 bases each). Germline CDR1 MGHRA, CDR2 YSYEKL. The V and J ends lost 5 bases and 1 base respectively, with 14 bases between them. The CDR3 consists of 15 residues.

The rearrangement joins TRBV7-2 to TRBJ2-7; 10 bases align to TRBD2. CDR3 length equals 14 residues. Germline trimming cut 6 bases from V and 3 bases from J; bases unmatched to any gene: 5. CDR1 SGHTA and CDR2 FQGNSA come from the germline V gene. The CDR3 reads CASSSRLAGYEQYF. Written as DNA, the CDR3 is TGTGCCAGCAGTTCCCGACTAGCGGGCTACGAGCAGTACTTC.

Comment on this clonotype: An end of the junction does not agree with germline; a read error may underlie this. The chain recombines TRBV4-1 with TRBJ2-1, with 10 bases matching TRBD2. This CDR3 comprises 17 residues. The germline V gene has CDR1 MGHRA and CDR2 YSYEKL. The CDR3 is CAGSQGDGTSDFNEQFF. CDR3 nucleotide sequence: TGCGCCGGCAGCCAAGGAGACGGGACTAGCGATTTCAATGAGCAGTTCTTC.

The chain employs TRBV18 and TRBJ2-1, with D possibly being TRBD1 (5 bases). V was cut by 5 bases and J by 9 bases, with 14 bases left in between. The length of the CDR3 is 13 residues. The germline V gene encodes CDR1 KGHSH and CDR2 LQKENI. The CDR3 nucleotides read TGTGCCAGCTCAGACTCCCAGGGATTTGAGCAGTTCTTC. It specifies CASSDSQGFEQFF.

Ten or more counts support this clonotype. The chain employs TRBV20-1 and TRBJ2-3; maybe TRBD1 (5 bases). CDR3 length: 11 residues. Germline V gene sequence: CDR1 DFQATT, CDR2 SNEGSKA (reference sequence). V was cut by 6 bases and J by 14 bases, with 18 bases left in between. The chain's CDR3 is CSAPTGPVWYF. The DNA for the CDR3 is TGCAGTGCCCCCACAGGCCCCGTCTGGTATTTT.

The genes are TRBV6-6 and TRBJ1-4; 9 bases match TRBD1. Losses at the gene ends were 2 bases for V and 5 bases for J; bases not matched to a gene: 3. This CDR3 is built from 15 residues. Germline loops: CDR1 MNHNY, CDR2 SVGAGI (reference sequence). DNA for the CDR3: TGTGCCAGCAGTTACCCGACAGGGGGGAATGAAAAACTGTTTTTT. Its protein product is CASSYPTGGNEKLFF.

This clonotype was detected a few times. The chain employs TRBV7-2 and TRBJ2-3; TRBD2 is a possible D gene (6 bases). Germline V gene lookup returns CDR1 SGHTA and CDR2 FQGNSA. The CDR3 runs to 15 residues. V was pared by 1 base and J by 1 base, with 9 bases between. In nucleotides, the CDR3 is TGTGCCAGCAGCTTAGTATCTAGCGGCACAGATACGCAGTATTTT. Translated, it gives CASSLVSSGTDTQYF.

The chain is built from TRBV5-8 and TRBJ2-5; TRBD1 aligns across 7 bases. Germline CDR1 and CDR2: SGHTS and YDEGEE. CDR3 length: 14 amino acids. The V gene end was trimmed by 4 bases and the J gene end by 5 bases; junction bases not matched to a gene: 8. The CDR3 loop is CASSTGTAGETQYF. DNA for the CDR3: TGTGCCAGCAGCACCGGGACAGCCGGGGAGACCCAGTACTTC.

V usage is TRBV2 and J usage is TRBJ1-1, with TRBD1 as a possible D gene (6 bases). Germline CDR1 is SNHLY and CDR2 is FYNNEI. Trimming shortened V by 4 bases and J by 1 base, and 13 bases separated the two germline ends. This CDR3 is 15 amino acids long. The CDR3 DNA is TGTGCCAGCAGTGGAGGGGGGGGAACGAACACTGAAGCTTTCTTT. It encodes CASSGGGGTNTEAFF.

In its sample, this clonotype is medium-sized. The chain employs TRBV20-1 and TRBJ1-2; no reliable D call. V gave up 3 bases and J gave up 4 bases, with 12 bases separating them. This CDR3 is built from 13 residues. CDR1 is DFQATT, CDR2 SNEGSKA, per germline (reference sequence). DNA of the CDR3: TGCAGTGCTAGGCTGGATTTAGGCTATGGCTACACCTTC. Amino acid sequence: CSARLDLGYGYTF.

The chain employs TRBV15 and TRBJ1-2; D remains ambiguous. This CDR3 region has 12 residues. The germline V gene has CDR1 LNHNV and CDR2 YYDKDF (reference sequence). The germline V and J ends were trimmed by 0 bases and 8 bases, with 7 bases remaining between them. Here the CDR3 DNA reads TGTGCCACCAGCAGAGATTTAGGCGGCTACACCTTC. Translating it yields CATSRDLGGYTF.

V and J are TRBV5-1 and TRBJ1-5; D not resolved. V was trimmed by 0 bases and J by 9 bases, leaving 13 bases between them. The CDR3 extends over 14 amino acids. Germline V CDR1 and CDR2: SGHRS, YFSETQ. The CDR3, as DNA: TGCGCCAGCAGCTTGGACGACGGCCCAGGGCCCCAGCATTTT. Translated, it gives CASSLDDGPGPQHF.